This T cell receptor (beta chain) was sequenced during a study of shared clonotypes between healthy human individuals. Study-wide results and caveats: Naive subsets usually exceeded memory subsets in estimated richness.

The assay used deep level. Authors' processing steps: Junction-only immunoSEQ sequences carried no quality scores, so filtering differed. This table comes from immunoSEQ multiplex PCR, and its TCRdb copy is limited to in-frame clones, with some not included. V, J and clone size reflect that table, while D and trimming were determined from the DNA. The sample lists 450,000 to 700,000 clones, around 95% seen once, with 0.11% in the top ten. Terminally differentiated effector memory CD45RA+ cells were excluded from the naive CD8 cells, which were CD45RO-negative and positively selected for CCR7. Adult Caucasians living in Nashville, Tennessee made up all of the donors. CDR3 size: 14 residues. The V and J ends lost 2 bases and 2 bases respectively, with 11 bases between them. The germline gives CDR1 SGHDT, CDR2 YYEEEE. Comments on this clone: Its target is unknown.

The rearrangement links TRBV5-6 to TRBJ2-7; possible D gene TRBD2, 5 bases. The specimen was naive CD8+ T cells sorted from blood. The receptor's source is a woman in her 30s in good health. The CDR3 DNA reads TGTGCCAGCAGCTTATTGGGGAGCCCCTACGAGCAGTACTTC. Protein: CASSLLGSPYEQYF.